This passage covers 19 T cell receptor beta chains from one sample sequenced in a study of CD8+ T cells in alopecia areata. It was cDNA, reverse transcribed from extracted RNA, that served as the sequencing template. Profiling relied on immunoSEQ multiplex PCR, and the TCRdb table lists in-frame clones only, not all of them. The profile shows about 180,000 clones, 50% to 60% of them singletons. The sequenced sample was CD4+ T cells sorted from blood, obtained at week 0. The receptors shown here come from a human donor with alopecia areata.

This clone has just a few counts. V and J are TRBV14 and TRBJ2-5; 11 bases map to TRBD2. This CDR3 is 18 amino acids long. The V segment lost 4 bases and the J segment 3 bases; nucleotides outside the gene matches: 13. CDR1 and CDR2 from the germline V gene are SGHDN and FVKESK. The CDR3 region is CASSRRGTSGGPEETQYF. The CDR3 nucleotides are TGTGCCAGCAGCCGAAGAGGTACTAGCGGGGGACCCGAAGAGACCCAGTACTTC.

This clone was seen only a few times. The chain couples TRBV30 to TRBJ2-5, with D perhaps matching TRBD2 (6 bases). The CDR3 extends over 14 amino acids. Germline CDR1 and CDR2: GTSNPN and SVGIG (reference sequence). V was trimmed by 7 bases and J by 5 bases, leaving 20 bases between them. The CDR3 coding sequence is TGTGCCTCGGACGGGACTGGGAACGCGGAGACCCAGTACTTC. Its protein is CASDGTGNAETQYF.

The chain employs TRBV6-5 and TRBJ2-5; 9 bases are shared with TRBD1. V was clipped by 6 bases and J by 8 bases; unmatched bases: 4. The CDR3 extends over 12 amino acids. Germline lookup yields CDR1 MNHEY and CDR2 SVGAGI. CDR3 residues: CASREGQGTQYF. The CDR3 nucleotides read TGTGCCAGCAGAGAGGGACAGGGAACCCAGTACTTC.

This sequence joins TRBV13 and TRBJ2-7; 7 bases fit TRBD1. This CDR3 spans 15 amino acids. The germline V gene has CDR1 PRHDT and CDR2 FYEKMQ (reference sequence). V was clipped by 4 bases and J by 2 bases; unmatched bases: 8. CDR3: CASSSKADRAYEQYF. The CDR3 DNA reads TGTGCCAGCAGCTCCAAAGCCGACAGGGCCTACGAGCAGTACTTC. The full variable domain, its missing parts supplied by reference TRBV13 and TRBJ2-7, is AAGVIQSPRHLIKEKRETATLKCYPIPRHDTVYWYQQGPGQDPQFLISFYEKMQSDKGSIPDRFSAQQFSDYHSELNMSSLELGDSALYFCASSSKADRAYEQYFGPGTRLTVT.

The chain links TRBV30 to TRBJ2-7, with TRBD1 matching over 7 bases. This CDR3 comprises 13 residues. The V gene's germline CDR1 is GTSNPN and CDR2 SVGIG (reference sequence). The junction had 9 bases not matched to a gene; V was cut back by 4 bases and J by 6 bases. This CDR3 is CAWMVKGAVEQYF. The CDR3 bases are TGTGCCTGGATGGTCAAGGGGGCAGTCGAGCAGTACTTC.

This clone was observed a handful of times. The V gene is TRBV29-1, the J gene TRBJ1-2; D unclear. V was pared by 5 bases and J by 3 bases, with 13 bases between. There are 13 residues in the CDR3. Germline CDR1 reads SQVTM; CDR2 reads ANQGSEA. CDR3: CSVLTRLYYGYTF. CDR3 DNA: TGCAGCGTTCTCACAAGGTTATACTATGGCTACACCTTC.

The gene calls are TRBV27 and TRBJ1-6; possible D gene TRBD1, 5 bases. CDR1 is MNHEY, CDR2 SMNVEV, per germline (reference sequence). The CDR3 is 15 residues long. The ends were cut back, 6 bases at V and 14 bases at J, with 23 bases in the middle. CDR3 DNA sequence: TGTGCCAGCAGCCCTGCGGGGGAGGGGCCCGTCACCCTCCACTTT. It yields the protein CASSPAGEGPVTLHF.

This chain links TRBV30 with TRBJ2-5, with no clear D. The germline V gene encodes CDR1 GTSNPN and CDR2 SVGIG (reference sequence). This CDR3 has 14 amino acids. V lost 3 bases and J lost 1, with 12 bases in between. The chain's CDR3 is CAWSASRIQETQYF. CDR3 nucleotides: TGTGCCTGGAGCGCTTCCCGAATCCAAGAGACCCAGTACTTC. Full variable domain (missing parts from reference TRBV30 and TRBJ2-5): SQTIHQWPATLVQPVGSPLSLECTVEGTSNPNLYWYRQAAGRGLQLLFYSVGIGQISSEVPQNLSASRPQDRQFILSSKKLLLSDSGFYLCAWSASRIQETQYFGPGTRLLVL.

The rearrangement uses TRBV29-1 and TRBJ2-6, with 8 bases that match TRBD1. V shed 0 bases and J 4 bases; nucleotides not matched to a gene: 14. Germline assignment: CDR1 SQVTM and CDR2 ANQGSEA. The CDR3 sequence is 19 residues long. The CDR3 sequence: CSVEDPGQGEVAGANVLTF. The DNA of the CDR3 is TGCAGCGTTGAAGACCCCGGACAGGGTGAAGTGGCGGGGGCCAACGTCCTGACTTTC.

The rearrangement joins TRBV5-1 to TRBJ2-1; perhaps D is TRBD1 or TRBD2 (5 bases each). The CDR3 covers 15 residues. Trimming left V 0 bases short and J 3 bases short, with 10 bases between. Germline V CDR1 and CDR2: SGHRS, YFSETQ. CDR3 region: CASSLAGGGYNEQFF. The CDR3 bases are TGCGCCAGCAGCTTGGCTGGGGGTGGCTACAATGAGCAGTTCTTC.

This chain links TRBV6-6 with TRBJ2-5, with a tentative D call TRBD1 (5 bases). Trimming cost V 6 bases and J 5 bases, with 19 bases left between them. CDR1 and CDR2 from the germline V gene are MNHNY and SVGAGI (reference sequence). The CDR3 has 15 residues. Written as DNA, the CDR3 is TGTGCCAGCAGCCCCCCGGGTCAGGGCTGGGAGACCCAGTACTTC. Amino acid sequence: CASSPPGQGWETQYF.

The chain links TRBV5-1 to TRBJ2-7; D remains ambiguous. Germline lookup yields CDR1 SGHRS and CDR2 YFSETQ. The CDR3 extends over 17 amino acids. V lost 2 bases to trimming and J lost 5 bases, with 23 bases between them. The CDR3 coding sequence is TGCGCCAGCAGCTTACCAAAGGGCAGGCCGAACTTTGACGAGCAGTACTTC. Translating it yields CASSLPKGRPNFDEQYF.

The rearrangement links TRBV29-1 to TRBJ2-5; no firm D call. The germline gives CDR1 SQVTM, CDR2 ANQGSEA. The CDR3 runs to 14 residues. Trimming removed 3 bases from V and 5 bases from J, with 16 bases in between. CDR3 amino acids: CSVEVATRPETQYF. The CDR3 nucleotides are TGCAGCGTTGAGGTGGCGACCCGACCGGAGACCCAGTACTTC.

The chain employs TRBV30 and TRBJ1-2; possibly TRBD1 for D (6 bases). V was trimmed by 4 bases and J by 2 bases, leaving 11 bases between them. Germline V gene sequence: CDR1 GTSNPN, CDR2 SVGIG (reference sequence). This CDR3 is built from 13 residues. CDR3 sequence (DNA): TGTGCCTGGATGGTGGGGGGCAACTATGGCTACACCTTC. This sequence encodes CAWMVGGNYGYTF.

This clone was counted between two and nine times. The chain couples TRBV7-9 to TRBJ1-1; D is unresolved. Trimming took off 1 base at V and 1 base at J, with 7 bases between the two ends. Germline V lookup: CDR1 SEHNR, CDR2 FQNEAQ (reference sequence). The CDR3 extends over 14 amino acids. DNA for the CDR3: TGTGCCAGCAGCTTAGGGCAGAAGAACACTGAAGCTTTCTTT. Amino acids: CASSLGQKNTEAFF. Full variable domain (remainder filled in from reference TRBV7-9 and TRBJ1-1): DTGVSQNPRHKITKRGQNVTFRCDPISEHNRLYWYRQTLGQGPEFLTYFQNEAQLEKSRLLSDRFSAERPKGSFSTLEIQRTEQGDSAMYLCASSLGQKNTEAFFGQGTRLTVV.

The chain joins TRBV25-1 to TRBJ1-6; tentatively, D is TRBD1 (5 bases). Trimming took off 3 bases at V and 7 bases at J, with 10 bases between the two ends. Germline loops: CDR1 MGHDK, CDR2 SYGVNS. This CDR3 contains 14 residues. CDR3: CASSERGRNSPLHF. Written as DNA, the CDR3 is TGTGCCAGCAGTGAGAGGGGTAGGAATTCACCCCTCCACTTT.

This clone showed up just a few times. Written as DNA, the CDR3 is TGTGCCAGCAGTTCAGGACAGCCGGCCGGGGAGCTGTTTTTT. This sequence encodes CASSSGQPAGELFF. The chain employs TRBV6-5 and TRBJ2-2, with a possible D match to TRBD1 (6 bases). CDR1 and CDR2 (germline): MNHEY, SVGAGI. V lost 4 bases and J 6 bases, leaving 12 bases between the germline ends. The CDR3 contains 14 residues.

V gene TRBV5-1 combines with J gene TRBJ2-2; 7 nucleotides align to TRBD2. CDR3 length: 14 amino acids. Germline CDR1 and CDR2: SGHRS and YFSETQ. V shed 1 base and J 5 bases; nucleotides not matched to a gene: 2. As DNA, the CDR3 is TGCGCCAGCAGCTTGACTAGCGATACCGGGGAGCTGTTTTTT. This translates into CASSLTSDTGELFF. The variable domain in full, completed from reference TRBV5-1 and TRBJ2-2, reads KAGVTQTPRYLIKTRGQQVTLSCSPISGHRSVSWYQQTPGQGLQFLFEYFSETQRNKGNFPGRFSGRQFSNSRSEMNVSTLELGDSALYLCASSLTSDTGELFFGEGSRLTVL.

The CDR3 coding sequence is TGTGCCAGCAGTGCAGGGACAGTCTACGAGCAGTACTTC. The encoded protein is CASSAGTVYEQYF. This chain joins TRBV6-5 and TRBJ2-7; 7 bases map to TRBD1. CDR1 MNHEY and CDR2 SVGAGI come from the germline V gene. The CDR3 spans 13 residues. After removal of 5 bases from V and 3 bases from J, the junction contained 4 bases not matched to a gene.